Given below is one TCR beta chain in context. The data are from a study of blood T cells in healthy people across ages. Primers used in a second PCR of about 6 to 11 cycles were a sample-barcoded 5' primer and a J-beta primer mix. TCRdb fed the 5' RACE reads into MiXCR, producing one record per CDR3 protein. Seen here are 800,000 to 950,000 distinct CDR3 sequences, roughly 28% observed once, and the top ten hold more than 8.5%. Trimming pared 6 bases from V and 6 bases from J, leaving 15 bases between. From germline, CDR1 is SNHLY and CDR2 FYNNEI. This CDR3 has 14 residues. These data were likewise used in another study, on T cells of mothers and their children.

The TCR was taken from a woman aged 40 to 55 in good health. Sequencing was carried out using blood. The genes are TRBV2 and TRBJ2-1; the D gene is possibly TRBD2 (5 bases). This chain's CDR3 is CASRSSTSSNEQFF. The CDR3 coding sequence is TGTGCCAGCAGGAGCTCAACTAGTAGCAATGAGCAGTTCTTC.